A single sample gave rise to the 14 T cell receptor beta chains below, sequenced in a study of T cells in Graves' hyperthyroidism and ophthalmopathy. The CDR3 regions of TCR beta were amplified from RNA transcripts. In the first-round RT-PCR of the TCR CDR3, the HTBI primer set was used. TCRdb passed the multiplex PCR reads through MiXCR, listing each CDR3 protein once. The table includes around 340,000 distinct CDR3 sequences, 21% detected once. Sequences were obtained from blood. All receptors come from a woman between 45 and 65 years old with Graves' hyperthyroidism.

This clonotype showed up many times. The chain is built from TRBV28 and TRBJ1-3, with D maybe TRBD1 (6 bases). The V and J ends lost 3 bases and 0 bases respectively, with 15 bases between them. Germline values: CDR1 MDHEN, CDR2 SYDVKM. The length of the CDR3 is 17 residues. CDR3 coding DNA: TGTGCCAGCAGTTTGCGGACAGCCAGGAGCTCTGGAAACACCATATATTTT. As protein: CASSLRTARSSGNTIYF.

This clonotype has more than one count but fewer than ten. The chain employs TRBV29-1 and TRBJ1-1; TRBD1 matches 9 bases. J gave up 0 bases and V 7 bases, and 3 bases lay outside the gene matches. The CDR3 covers 13 residues. Germline CDR1 SQVTM, CDR2 ANQGSEA. CDR3 sequence (DNA): TGCAGCGGGGGACAGGGACTGAACACTGAAGCTTTCTTT. Its protein is CSGGQGLNTEAFF. Full variable domain (remainder filled in from reference TRBV29-1 and TRBJ1-1): SAVISQKPSRDICQRGTSLTIQCQVDSQVTMMFWYRQQPGQSLTLIATANQGSEATYESGFVIDKFPISRPNLTFSTLTVSNMSPEDSSIYLCSGGQGLNTEAFFGQGTRLTVV.

This clonotype was picked up many times. The chain employs TRBV28 and TRBJ1-3; no clear D. Germline CDR1 MDHEN, CDR2 SYDVKM. The V end was cut by 0 bases, the J end by 4 bases, with 16 bases between. This CDR3 is built from 17 residues. CDR3 DNA: TGTGCCAGCAGTTTATGGCCCGAGACCGGGCCCGGAAACACCATATATTTT. It codes for CASSLWPETGPGNTIYF.

In this sample, this clonotype turned up a few times. The chain carries TRBV11-3 and TRBJ2-1; TRBD2 aligns across 10 bases. This CDR3 comprises 15 residues. Trimming removed 5 bases from V and 6 bases from J; junction bases left unmatched: 7. Germline loops: CDR1 SGHNT, CDR2 YENEEA. The CDR3 here is CASSPSGGASNEQFF. The CDR3, as DNA: TGTGCCAGCAGCCCCAGCGGGGGGGCTAGCAATGAGCAGTTCTTC.

The V call is TRBV12-5, the J call TRBJ2-2; D unresolved. Germline loops: CDR1 LGHNT, CDR2 FRNRAP. This CDR3 is built from 10 residues. The CDR3 sequence: CAPQTGELFF. The CDR3 region has the DNA TGTGCCCCCCAGACCGGGGAGCTGTTTTTT.

This clonotype came up many times. This sequence joins TRBV12-3 or TRBV12-4 and TRBJ1-5, with a possible D match to TRBD1 (5 bases). V lost 8 bases, J lost 0 bases, and 11 bases lay in between. The length of the CDR3 is 14 residues. CDR3 protein: CASSRQNSNQPQHF. In nucleotides, the CDR3 is TGTGCCAGCTCGCGACAGAATAGCAATCAGCCCCAGCATTTT.

This clonotype was picked up many times. The chain has TRBV18 and TRBJ2-7; D is uncertain. Per the germline V gene, CDR1 is KGHSH and CDR2 is LQKENI. This CDR3 has 13 residues. V lost 5 bases to trimming and J lost 2 bases, with 10 bases between them. CDR3 DNA sequence: TGTGCCAGCTCATCCACTCGAGCCTACGAGCAGTACTTC. Translation: CASSSTRAYEQYF.

This clonotype was detected a few times. The chain joins TRBV29-1 to TRBJ2-3; no clear D. V was cut by 7 bases and J by 0 bases, with 5 bases left in between. Looked up from germline, CDR1 is SQVTM and CDR2 is ANQGSEA. The CDR3 runs 11 residues. In nucleotides, the CDR3 is TGCAGCGCTTATAGCACAGATACGCAGTATTTT. Amino acid sequence: CSAYSTDTQYF.

This clonotype was observed many times. The chain uses TRBV2 and TRBJ2-2; the D gene could be TRBD1 or TRBD2 (6 bases each). CDR3 length: 15 amino acids. Between the trimmed V and J ends, which lost 7 bases and 3 bases, there was a span of 15 bases. Germline V gene sequence: CDR1 SNHLY, CDR2 FYNNEI. CDR3 sequence (DNA): TGTGCCAGCACTGAGAGGGGGGCCTACACCGGGGAGCTGTTTTTT. It is translated as CASTERGAYTGELFF.

Concerning this clonotype itself: This may come from a read error, since a much larger clone is one base off. The chain combines TRBV9 with TRBJ1-1; 11 nucleotides align to TRBD1. Germline values: CDR1 SGDLS, CDR2 YYNGEE. This CDR3 is 16 amino acids long. Losses at the gene ends were 3 bases for V and 0 bases for J; bases not matched to a gene: 4. The CDR3 sequence: CASSAGTGGLNTEAFF. The CDR3 coding sequence is TGTGCCAGCAGCGCAGGGACAGGGGGACTGAACACTGAAGCTTTCTTT. The full variable domain, rest sourced from reference TRBV9 and TRBJ1-1, is DSGVTQTPKHLITATGQRVTLRCSPRSGDLSVYWYQQSLDQGLQFLIQYYNGEERAKGNILERFSAQQFPDLHSELNLSSLELGDSALYFCASSAGTGGLNTEAFFGQGTRLTVV.

This clonotype was counted a few times. V gene TRBV5-6 combines with J gene TRBJ1-1; 9 positions agree with TRBD1. V shed 5 bases, J shed 4 bases, and the junction held 9 bases outside the gene matches. This CDR3 has 15 residues. Germline lookup yields CDR1 SGHDT and CDR2 YYEEEE. The CDR3 coding sequence is TGTGCCAGCAGGTATACAGGGGGCGGTGGCACTGAAGCTTTCTTT. Translating it yields CASRYTGGGGTEAFF.

This clonotype has at least ten counts. V gene TRBV30 combines with J gene TRBJ1-4, with D unclear. V lost 0 bases and J 7 bases, leaving 12 bases between the germline ends. CDR3 length equals 14 residues. Germline V gene lookup returns CDR1 GTSNPN and CDR2 SVGIG (reference sequence). CDR3 nucleotide sequence: TGTGCCTGGAGTGTACCCCTCGGGATTGAAAAACTGTTTTTT. Translation gives CAWSVPLGIEKLFF.

The genes are TRBV5-1 and TRBJ1-2; D call uncertain. The CDR3 is 14 amino acids. V lost 7 bases and J lost 0, with 13 bases in between. Germline V gene sequence: CDR1 SGHRS, CDR2 YFSETQ. As DNA, the CDR3 is TGCGCCAGCGCCCCCCCAGGAACTAACTATGGCTACACCTTC. Its translation: CASAPPGTNYGYTF.

As for this clonotype: Since a much larger clone is just one base distant, this may be a read error. This chain uses TRBV11-2 with TRBJ2-7; perhaps TRBD1 as D (6 bases). Germline V gene lookup returns CDR1 SGHAT and CDR2 FQNNGV. The CDR3 length is 13 residues. The CDR3 here is CASSHTGPYGQYF. The DNA of the CDR3 is TGTGCCAGCAGTCACACAGGGCCCTACGGGCAGTACTTC.